The subject of this entry is one T cell receptor beta chain. The antigen remains unidentified. The method was immunoSEQ multiplex PCR; TCRdb's version includes in-frame clones alone and lacks a portion of them. There are 2.3 million or so clones in the sample; over 85% occur only once, and 0.39% lies in the top ten. This sample was taken from a study of shared clonotypes between healthy human individuals. Study-level points and caveats: On the whole, naive subsets had larger estimated richness than memory subsets had.

The trim removed 1 base at V and 2 bases at J, leaving 12 bases unmatched. Germline V gene data show CDR1 as SGHDN and CDR2 as FVKESK. CDR3 size: 18 residues. The chain is built from TRBV14 and TRBJ2-3; 7 bases match TRBD1. The sample was naive CD4+ T cells from PBMCs. Subset: CD45RA+ positively selected. The source of this sequence is a man aged 18 to 30 in good health. Some clones in this sample may be carry-over from other donors' samples. The CDR3, as DNA: TGTGCCAGCAGCCAAGTCCGCCGGGACAGACCCAACACAGATACGCAGTATTTT. This codes for CASSQVRRDRPNTDTQYF.